This paragraph covers one T cell receptor (beta chain) sequence. Antigen specificity is unknown. A second about 7 to 12 cycle PCR used barcoded and J-beta primers. Researchers report that a template-switch adaptor with 12 random nucleotides tagged each cDNA molecule. Each sample yielded at least 2.5 million CDR3-containing paired-end reads. TCRdb reprocessed the 5' RACE reads via MiXCR and lists one record per CDR3 protein. Among under 800,000 distinct CDR3 sequences listed, roughly 21% were seen once. This CDR3 spans 15 amino acids. V lost 6 bases to trimming and J lost 2 bases, with 19 bases between them. Germline V gives CDR1 DFQATT, CDR2 SNEGSKA (reference sequence). This specimen belongs to a study of blood T cells in healthy people across ages. Study-wide findings and caveats: Lack of knowledge of donor CMV status possibly confounded expanded clonotype changes. In long-lived donors, naive CD4+ cell counts and diversity exceeded those of aged donors.

The chain is built from TRBV20-1 and TRBJ1-1; tentatively, D is TRBD1 (6 bases). The specimen was blood. The receptor was isolated from a man between 70 and 80 years old in good health. The CDR3 loop reads CSATRPDRFNTEAFF. In DNA form, the CDR3 reads TGCAGTGCAACCCGCCCTGACAGGTTCAACACTGAAGCTTTCTTT.